These 27 T cell receptor beta chains were all obtained from the same sample, sequenced in a study of blood T cell repertoires in COVID-19. Profiled with immunoSEQ multiplex PCR; TCRdb holds only in-frame clones, not every one. The profile covers roughly 400,000 clones, with around 90% appearing a single time and approximately 2% taken by the ten largest. Sequenced material: PBMCs or T cells enriched from blood (not recorded which). The source is a woman between 40 and 50 years old with acute COVID-19.

This clone turned up a few times. V gene TRBV2 combines with J gene TRBJ1-1, with D tentatively TRBD1 (5 bases). This CDR3 spans 13 amino acids. From germline, CDR1 is SNHLY and CDR2 FYNNEI. Trimming pared 3 bases from V and 8 bases from J, leaving 13 bases between. The CDR3: CASSDQGTMEAFF. The DNA of the CDR3 is TGTGCCAGCAGTGATCAAGGGACTATGGAAGCTTTCTTT. Based on the CDR3 plus reference TRBV2 and TRBJ1-1, the full variable domain is EPEVTQTPSHQVTQMGQEVILRCVPISNHLYFYWYRQILGQKVEFLVSFYNNEISEKSEIFDDQFSVERPDGSNFTLKIRSTKLEDSAMYFCASSDQGTMEAFFGQGTRLTVV.

The chain combines TRBV7-9 with TRBJ1-1, with TRBD1 matching 9 bases. The V gene's germline CDR1 is SEHNR and CDR2 FQNEAQ (reference sequence). This CDR3 contains 15 residues. The V gene end was trimmed by 5 bases and the J gene end by 5 bases; junction bases not matched to a gene: 9. CDR3 sequence reads: CASSHSNRGLTEAFF. In DNA form, the CDR3 reads TGTGCCAGCAGCCACTCTAACAGGGGGCTAACTGAAGCTTTCTTT.

The chain couples TRBV7-9 to TRBJ2-6; 9 bases are a match to TRBD1. Germline V gene data show CDR1 as SEHNR and CDR2 as FQNEAQ (reference sequence). The V and J ends lost 5 bases and 0 bases, in that order; junction bases with no gene match: 8. The CDR3 runs to 18 residues. Written as DNA, the CDR3 is TGTGCCAGCAGCCGGGACAGGGATAGTGTCTCTGGGGCCAACGTCCTGACTTTC. Residues: CASSRDRDSVSGANVLTF.

The CDR3 nucleotides are TGTGCCTGTCACTTCTGGAGGACAGGGGAAACTGAAGCTTTCTTT. Protein product: CACHFWRTGETEAFF. The chain uses TRBV30 and TRBJ1-1; 9 nucleotides agree with TRBD1. The CDR3 loop spans 15 amino acids. V lost 6 bases to trimming and J lost 5 bases; unmatched junction nucleotides: 13. Germline V gives CDR1 GTSNPN, CDR2 SVGIG (reference sequence).

The DNA of the CDR3 is TGTGCCAGCAGCAAGGACAGGGGGACCTACGAGCAGTACTTC. This translates into CASSKDRGTYEQYF. The chain employs TRBV6-6 and TRBJ2-7, with 10 bases fitting TRBD1. The CDR3 has 14 residues. V shed 6 bases, J shed 2 bases, and the junction held 4 bases outside the gene matches. Germline V gene sequence: CDR1 MNHNY, CDR2 SVGAGI (reference sequence).

CDR3: CASSLLGYGYTF. CDR3 sequence (DNA): TGTGCCAGCAGCCTACTCGGCTATGGCTACACCTTC. V is TRBV12-3 or TRBV12-4 and J is TRBJ1-2; D is undetermined. V shed 6 bases and J shed 4 bases, with 9 bases lying between them. CDR3 length equals 12 residues.

The chain links TRBV24-1 to TRBJ2-2; the match to TRBD2 covers 14 bases. J gave up 3 bases and V 7 bases, and 6 bases lay outside the gene matches. This CDR3 is 17 amino acids long. Germline CDR1 reads KGHDR; CDR2 reads SFDVKD. Here the CDR3 DNA reads TGTGCCACCAGCGCGACTAGCGGGGGGGCCTACACCGGGGAGCTGTTTTTT. Translation: CATSATSGGAYTGELFF.

On this clone itself: Other DNA sequences within the sample encode an identical CDR3. The chain recombines TRBV19 with TRBJ1-1, with D perhaps TRBD1 (6 bases). Germline V gives CDR1 LNHDA, CDR2 SQIVND (reference sequence). This CDR3 has 14 residues. Between the trimmed V and J ends, which lost 2 bases and 5 bases, there was a span of 12 bases. The CDR3: CASSITGRGTEAFF. For the CDR3, the DNA is TGTGCCAGTAGTATAACGGGCAGGGGAACTGAAGCTTTCTTT. The full variable domain, rest sourced from reference TRBV19 and TRBJ1-1, is DGGITQSPKYLFRKEGQNVTLSCEQNLNHDAMYWYRQDPGQGLRLIYYSQIVNDFQKGDIAEGYSVSREKKESFPLTVTSAQKNPTAFYLCASSITGRGTEAFFGQGTRLTVV.

The V and J genes are TRBV3-1 (or the pseudogene TRBV3-2) and TRBJ2-1, with a possible D match to TRBD2 (6 bases). Germline CDR1 reads LGHDT; CDR2 reads YNNKEL (reference sequence). V was shortened by 0 bases and J by 7 bases, with 10 bases between the two germline ends. This CDR3 contains 14 residues. The CDR3 DNA sequence: TGTGCCAGCAGCCAAGATGCCCGGGGGAATGAGCAGTTCTTC. This encodes CASSQDARGNEQFF.

This chain joins TRBV5-4 and TRBJ2-7, with 8 bases fitting TRBD2. The germline V gene has CDR1 SGHNT and CDR2 YYREEE (reference sequence). V was pared by 0 bases and J by 2 bases, with 4 bases of the junction left unmatched. The CDR3 has 15 residues. The CDR3 here is CASSLAGGETYEQYF. The CDR3 region has the DNA TGTGCCAGCAGCTTGGCCGGGGGGGAAACCTACGAGCAGTACTTC.

This chain joins TRBV27 and TRBJ2-2, with 14 bases lining up with TRBD2. Germline V gives CDR1 MNHEY, CDR2 SMNVEV (reference sequence). Unmatched junction bases numbered 8, after V lost 10 bases and J lost 7 bases. This CDR3 has 15 residues. The CDR3 sequence is CATTLGTSGGGELFF. The CDR3 DNA sequence: TGTGCCACCACCCTTGGGACTAGCGGGGGCGGGGAGCTGTTTTTT.

The chain employs TRBV6-6 and TRBJ1-6; 9 bases agree with TRBD1. The CDR3 length is 20 residues. Trimming at V came to 6 bases and at J to 0 bases, leaving 15 bases not matched to a gene. Germline V gene sequence: CDR1 MNHNY, CDR2 SVGAGI (reference sequence). The CDR3 coding sequence is TGTGCCAGCAGCCGCACCGGGACAGGGTCCCCCAACTCCTATAATTCACCCCTCCACTTT. This translates into CASSRTGTGSPNSYNSPLHF.

This sequence joins TRBV7-8 and TRBJ1-1; 9 bases are a match to TRBD1. The CDR3 spans 14 residues. Germline loops: CDR1 SGHVS, CDR2 FQNEAQ. With V trimmed by 5 bases and J by 11 bases, 12 bases remained unmatched. The CDR3, as DNA: TGTGCCAGCAGCCGAGACAGGGGGTCGGCGATGGCTTTCTTT. It encodes CASSRDRGSAMAFF.

This chain uses TRBV7-6 with TRBJ2-2; 10 nucleotides align to TRBD2. Germline V CDR1 and CDR2: SGHVS, FNYEAQ. The CDR3 has 15 residues. Losses at the gene ends were 2 bases for V and 5 bases for J; bases not matched to a gene: 2. The CDR3 nucleotides are TGTGCCAGCAGCTTAAAACTAGCGGGGACCGGGGAGCTGTTTTTT. Its translation: CASSLKLAGTGELFF.

This rearrangement joins TRBV2 to TRBJ2-2, with TRBD1 matching over 7 bases. Trimming removed 4 bases from V and 7 bases from J; junction bases left unmatched: 9. Per the germline V gene, CDR1 is SNHLY and CDR2 is FYNNEI. CDR3 length: 15 residues. The DNA for the CDR3 is TGTGCCAGCAGTGGACCGGGACAGTGGATCGGGGAGCTGTTTTTT. The encoded protein is CASSGPGQWIGELFF.

J is TRBJ2-2 and V is TRBV6-5, with 13 bases identical to TRBD2. The V segment lost 6 bases and the J segment 7 bases; nucleotides outside the gene matches: 2. The CDR3 is 14 amino acids. Germline assignment: CDR1 MNHEY and CDR2 SVGAGI. The CDR3 sequence: CASSGTSGVGELFF. CDR3 DNA: TGTGCCAGCAGCGGGACTAGCGGGGTCGGGGAGCTGTTTTTT.

The V call is TRBV28, the J call TRBJ2-2; D is unclear. Per germline, CDR1 MDHEN and CDR2 SYDVKM. V was shortened by 4 bases and J by 6 bases, with 3 bases between the two germline ends. The CDR3 spans 11 residues. The CDR3 DNA follows: TGTGCCAGCAGTTCATCCGGGGAGCTGTTTTTT. It specifies CASSSSGELFF.

The chain has TRBV5-4 and TRBJ2-7; the match to TRBD1 covers 7 bases. Germline V gene data show CDR1 as SGHNT and CDR2 as YYREEE (reference sequence). The CDR3 length is 14 residues. J lost 1 base, V lost 4 bases, and 5 bases had no gene match. The DNA for the CDR3 is TGTGCCAGCAGCCCTGGGACAGCTTCCTACGAGCAGTACTTC. As protein: CASSPGTASYEQYF.

The chain joins TRBV18 to TRBJ2-3, with 7 nucleotides matching TRBD2. Unmatched junction bases numbered 17, after V lost 3 bases and J lost 5 bases. The CDR3 is made up of 18 amino acids. From germline, CDR1 is KGHSH and CDR2 LQKENI. CDR3: CASSPTKGGVGVGDTQYF. CDR3 nucleotides: TGTGCCAGCTCACCTACTAAGGGAGGGGTCGGCGTGGGAGATACGCAGTATTTT.

This clone was observed a few times. The chain uses TRBV30 and TRBJ1-2, with 8 bases that match TRBD1. The CDR3 sequence is 14 residues long. The germline CDR1 and CDR2 sequences are GTSNPN and SVGIG (reference sequence). V trimming: 8 bases; J trimming: 2 bases; junction bases outside the gene matches: 10. The CDR3 loop reads CAGIFRQGNYGYTF. CDR3 nucleotide sequence: TGTGCCGGTATTTTCAGACAGGGGAACTATGGCTACACCTTC.

The chain joins TRBV30 to TRBJ2-3; D might be TRBD1 (5 bases). This CDR3 has 17 residues. Trimming removed 0 bases at V and 1 base at J, with 17 bases between. The germline gives CDR1 GTSNPN, CDR2 SVGIG (reference sequence). CDR3 amino acids: CAWSVFFQGQGTDTQYF. CDR3 DNA sequence: TGTGCCTGGAGTGTCTTCTTCCAGGGCCAAGGCACAGATACGCAGTATTTT.

The chain joins TRBV18 to TRBJ1-4; TRBD1 matches at 8 bases. With 3 bases clipped from V and 5 bases from J, the junction kept 5 bases outside the gene matches. Germline V gene data show CDR1 as KGHSH and CDR2 as LQKENI. This CDR3 spans 15 amino acids. In DNA form, the CDR3 reads TGTGCCAGCTCACCTGGACAGGGACTAAATGAAAAACTGTTTTTT. Translation gives CASSPGQGLNEKLFF.

The rearrangement links TRBV12-1 to TRBJ1-1; the D call TRBD1 from the table was never checked on the DNA. TRBV12-1 has pseudogene status. CDR3 length equals 17 residues. The chain's CDR3 is CASSFAQGQEVGTEAFF. CDR3 bases: TGTGCCAGCAGCTTTGCGCAGGGGCAAGAGGTGGGCACTGAAGCTTTCTTT.

The chain employs TRBV11-2 and TRBJ2-7; 8 bases are shared with TRBD1. CDR3 length: 16 residues. The germline CDR1 and CDR2 sequences are SGHAT and FQNNGV. The J segment lost 2 bases and the V segment lost 5 bases, leaving 11 bases of the junction unmatched. CDR3 bases: TGTGCCAGCAGCCAAACGAGTCCAGGGGGCCCCTACGAGCAGTACTTC. Residues: CASSQTSPGGPYEQYF.

The genes are TRBV29-1 and TRBJ2-3; D gene unclear. CDR3 size: 13 residues. Germline V gene data show CDR1 as SQVTM and CDR2 as ANQGSEA. Trimming cost V 4 bases and J 2 bases, with 10 bases left between them. CDR3 sequence: CSVGPQSTDTQYF. CDR3 bases: TGCAGCGTTGGCCCCCAGTCCACAGATACGCAGTATTTT.

The chain uses TRBV5-8 and TRBJ2-3; D is ambiguous. Trimming left V 4 bases short and J 3 bases short, with 9 bases between. There are 13 residues in the CDR3. Germline lookup yields CDR1 SGHTS and CDR2 YDEGEE. The CDR3 DNA reads as TGTGCCAGCAGCCGCCGTAGTACAGATACGCAGTATTTT. Its protein product is CASSRRSTDTQYF. The full variable domain, its missing parts supplied by reference TRBV5-8 and TRBJ2-3, is EAGVTQSPTHLIKTRGQQATLRCSPISGHTSVYWYQQALGLGLQFLLWYDEGEERNRGNFPPRFSGRQFPNYSSELNVNALELEDSALYLCASSRRSTDTQYFGPGTRLTVL.

The chain couples TRBV7-9 to TRBJ2-7, with a weak D call TRBD2 (5 bases). The CDR3 extends over 15 amino acids. Between the trimmed V and J ends, which lost 5 bases and 4 bases, there was a span of 18 bases. The germline CDR1 and CDR2 sequences are SEHNR and FQNEAQ (reference sequence). The CDR3 spells CASSQAGRGRYEQYF. DNA for the CDR3: TGTGCCAGCAGCCAGGCAGGCAGAGGGCGGTACGAGCAGTACTTC.